The 3 T cell receptor beta chains given below trace back to one sample, sequenced in a study of T cells in Graves' hyperthyroidism and ophthalmopathy. From RNA transcripts, TCR beta CDR3 regions were amplified. TCR CDR3 underwent first-round RT-PCR with the HTBI primer set. Each CDR3 protein gets one entry after TCRdb re-called the multiplex PCR reads with MiXCR. The table lists nearly 600,000 distinct CDR3 sequences, 14% of them singletons. Specimen: blood. The origin of the receptors is a woman aged 25 to 39 with Graves' hyperthyroidism that later progressed to Graves' ophthalmopathy.

To note about this clonotype: This may come from a read error, since a much larger clone is one base off. The chain carries TRBV10-3 and TRBJ2-7; 7 positions agree with TRBD2. Germline-derived CDR1 and CDR2 are ENHRY and SYGVKD. The CDR3 loop spans 12 amino acids. The CDR3: CPTVGGSYEQYF. The CDR3, as DNA: TGTCCCACCGTGGGGGGGTCCTACGAGCAGTACTTC.

In the case of this clonotype: This CDR3 is missing its conserved last phenylalanine or tryptophan, likely due to a read error. Because the CDR3's place on the DNA is in doubt, the DNA is left out and the CDR3 is given as listed by TCRdb. This chain links TRBV7-2 with TRBJ2-1; the D call TRBD2 from the table was never checked on the DNA. Both ends counted, the CDR3 spans 14 residues. Germline CDR1 is SGHTA and CDR2 is FQGNSA. The CDR3 protein is CASSRRSGSAEQSL.

Comment on this clonotype: A read error is possible here, since a much larger clone lies one base away. The chain combines TRBV6-1 with TRBJ1-4; TRBD1 is a possible D gene (5 bases). This CDR3 region has 14 residues. Germline values: CDR1 MNHNS, CDR2 SASEGT. CDR3 loop: CAGSQTATNEKLFF. The CDR3 DNA is TGTGCCGGCAGTCAGACAGCAACTAATGAAAAACTGTTTTTT.